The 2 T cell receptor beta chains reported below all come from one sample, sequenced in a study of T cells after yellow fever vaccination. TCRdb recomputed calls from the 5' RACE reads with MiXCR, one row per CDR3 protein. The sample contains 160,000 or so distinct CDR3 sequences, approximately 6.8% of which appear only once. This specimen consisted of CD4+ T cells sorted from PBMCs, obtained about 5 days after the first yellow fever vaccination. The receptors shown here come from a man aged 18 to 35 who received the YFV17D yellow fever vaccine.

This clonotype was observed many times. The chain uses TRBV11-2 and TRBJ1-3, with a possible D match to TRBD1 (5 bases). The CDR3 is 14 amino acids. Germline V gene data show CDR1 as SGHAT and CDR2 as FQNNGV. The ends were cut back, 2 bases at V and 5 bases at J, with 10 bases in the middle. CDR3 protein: CASSLPGNRNTIYF. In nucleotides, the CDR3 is TGTGCCAGCAGCTTACCAGGGAATCGAAACACCATATATTTT.

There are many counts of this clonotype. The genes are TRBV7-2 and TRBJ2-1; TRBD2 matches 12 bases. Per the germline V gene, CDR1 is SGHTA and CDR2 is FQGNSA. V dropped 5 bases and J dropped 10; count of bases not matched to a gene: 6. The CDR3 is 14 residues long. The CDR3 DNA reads TGTGCCAGCAGCCCTAGCGGGGGGGCTGAGGAGCAGTTCTTC. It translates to CASSPSGGAEEQFF.